These T cell receptor beta chains were read from a single sample in a study of blood T cells in healthy people across ages. TCRdb analysed the 5' RACE reads with MiXCR anew, one entry per CDR3 protein. The profile covers some 320,000 distinct CDR3 sequences, with around 29% appearing a single time and 29% taken by the ten largest. Sequencing was carried out using blood. Receptors originate from a woman aged 70-85 years in good health. The CDR3 runs from the conserved cysteine through the conserved F or W. A D gene is named only where the DNA matches it firmly. Expanded clones are given a class, and other clones once, few, many or no size at all.

DNA: TGTGCCAGCAGTTGGGACAGAGGCTATAATTCACCCCTCCACTTT; CDR3: CASSWDRGYNSPLHF; J: TRBJ1-6; size: .; D: TRBD1; V: TRBV6-5
DNA: TGCGCCAGCAGCCAACAAAGCGGGCCGAATCAGCCCCAGCATTTT; CDR3: CASSQQSGPNQPQHF; J: TRBJ1-5; size: .; D: .; V: TRBV4-1
DNA: TGTGCCAGCAGTTGGGGTGATTTAAGGCCAGGAGAAGCTTTCTTT; CDR3: CASSWGDLRPGEAFF; J: TRBJ1-1; size: few; D: .; V: TRBV6-5
DNA: TGTGCCAGCAGCTTACGACGGGAAAGATACAATGAGCAGTTCTTC; CDR3: CASSLRRERYNEQFF; J: TRBJ2-1; size: few; D: .; V: TRBV11-2
DNA: TGTGCCAGCAGTTTTCCTCTAGCGGGAGGGCTGTTCAAGGGTGATTACGAGCAGTACTTC; CDR3: CASSFPLAGGLFKGDYEQYF; J: TRBJ2-7; size: once; D: TRBD2; V: TRBV28
DNA: TGTGCCAGCAGCTTGTATACGGGGATTCAGTACTTC; CDR3: CASSLYTGIQYF; J: TRBJ2-4; size: few; D: .; V: TRBV5-6
DNA: TGTGCCAGCAGCCGACATTTAGGCAACAATGAGCAATTCTTC; CDR3: CASSRHLGNNEQFF; J: TRBJ2-5; size: .; D: .; V: TRBV3-1
DNA: TGTGCCAGCAGCCAAGATCCCGGGGGGGAGGACTACGAGCAGTACTTC; CDR3: CASSQDPGGEDYEQYF; J: TRBJ2-7; size: .; D: TRBD2; V: TRBV4-2
DNA: TGTGCCAGCAGCTTAGAAGCGGGAGTGAGAGAGCAGTACTTC; CDR3: CASSLEAGVREQYF; J: TRBJ2-7; size: .; D: TRBD2; V: TRBV7-9
DNA: TGTGCCAGCAGCAGGTTTCCTAGCACAGATACGCAGTATTTT; CDR3: CASSRFPSTDTQYF; J: TRBJ2-3; size: .; D: .; V: TRBV7-8